In this sample, the clone carrying this T cell receptor (beta chain) turned up once. Profiling relied on immunoSEQ multiplex PCR, and the TCRdb table lists in-frame clones only, not all of them. Of 150,000 to 200,000 clones in the sample, 84% were seen once. The sample belongs to a study of blood T cell repertoires in COVID-19. Germline V gives CDR1 SNHLY, CDR2 FYNNEI. Deletions cut 6 bases from V and 1 base from J, with 9 bases between. CDR3 length equals 13 residues. The origin of this receptor is a woman in her twenties or thirties who had been exposed to COVID-19. V gene TRBV2 combines with J gene TRBJ1-1, with D possibly TRBD1 on 6 matching bases. Sequenced sample: PBMCs or T cells enriched from blood (not recorded which). The CDR3: CASRGQPNTEAFF. For the CDR3, the DNA is TGTGCCAGCAGGGGACAACCGAACACTGAAGCTTTCTTT.